What follows are 18 T cell receptor beta chains derived from one specimen sequenced in a study of Graves' ophthalmopathy and Graves' hyperthyroidism. Amplification from RNA transcripts yielded the TCR beta CDR3 regions. First-round RT-PCR used HTBI primers; second-round multiplex PCR followed. TCRdb re-called the multiplex PCR reads with MiXCR, one entry per CDR3 protein. The table records roughly 230,000 distinct CDR3 sequences, about 22% of them present only once. The sample consisted of peripheral blood. These receptors were taken from a woman aged 45-65 years with Graves' ophthalmopathy.

At least ten counts were recorded for this clonotype. CDR3 sequence reads: CASSVKQGSYEQYF. CDR3 in DNA: TGTGCCAGCAGTGTTAAACAGGGATCCTACGAGCAGTACTTC. V and J are TRBV2 and TRBJ2-7; the D gene is possibly TRBD1 (6 bases). Trimming cost V 4 bases and J 1 base, with 11 bases left between them. Per the germline V gene, CDR1 is SNHLY and CDR2 is FYNNEI. The CDR3 is 14 residues long.

This clonotype was observed at least ten times. This chain links TRBV7-6 with TRBJ2-2; 7 bases match TRBD1. This CDR3 contains 15 residues. In germline, CDR1 is SGHVS, CDR2 FNYEAQ. The V and J ends lost 5 bases and 4 bases, in that order; junction bases with no gene match: 7. CDR3 in DNA: TGTGCCAGCAGCCTGCGACAGGGTGTCACCGGGGAGCTGTTTTTT. This sequence encodes CASSLRQGVTGELFF.

The table lists this clonotype with many counts. This chain's CDR3 is CASSDGTVSGLAQYF. DNA of the CDR3: TGTGCCAGCAGCGACGGGACTGTCAGTGGGTTGGCCCAGTACTTC. The chain uses TRBV7-2 and TRBJ2-5; a weak D match, TRBD2 (6 bases). Deletions cut 5 bases from V and 9 bases from J, with 22 bases between. Germline V gene data show CDR1 as SGHTA and CDR2 as FQGNSA. This CDR3 has 15 residues.

This clonotype was seen repeatedly, ten times or more. This chain connects TRBV6-5 to TRBJ2-7; 7 bases fit TRBD1. The germline V gene has CDR1 MNHEY and CDR2 SVGAGI. The ends lost 4 bases at V and 1 base at J; junction bases unmatched: 4. The CDR3 is 14 amino acids. CDR3 nucleotides: TGTGCCAGCAGTTCGGGACAGTTTTCCTACGAGCAGTACTTC. Protein: CASSSGQFSYEQYF.

This chain links TRBV12-3 or TRBV12-4 with TRBJ2-7, with 7 bases lining up with TRBD2. V shed 6 bases and J 2 bases; nucleotides not matched to a gene: 7. The CDR3 totals 14 residues. This CDR3 reads CASSLQRGAYEQYF. The CDR3 DNA is TGTGCCAGCAGCCTCCAGCGGGGCGCCTACGAGCAGTACTTC.

This clonotype came up many times. The V call is TRBV30, the J call TRBJ1-6; D perhaps matches TRBD1 (5 bases). The CDR3 consists of 14 residues. From germline, CDR1 is GTSNPN and CDR2 SVGIG (reference sequence). Trimming took off 0 bases at V and 9 bases at J, with 12 bases between the two ends. The CDR3 DNA follows: TGTGCCTGGAGTGTGGGGGATACCCGTTCACCCCTCCACTTT. Its protein product is CAWSVGDTRSPLHF.

This clonotype was counted ten times or more. The rearrangement links TRBV13 to TRBJ2-2, with TRBD2 matching over 10 bases. From germline, CDR1 is PRHDT and CDR2 FYEKMQ (reference sequence). V dropped 9 bases and J dropped 0; count of bases not matched to a gene: 4. The CDR3 has 15 amino acids. The CDR3 protein is CASETSGSNTGELFF. The CDR3 nucleotides are TGTGCCAGTGAGACTAGCGGGTCGAACACCGGGGAGCTGTTTTTT. The complete variable domain, with remaining parts taken from reference TRBV13 and TRBJ2-2, reads AAGVIQSPRHLIKEKRETATLKCYPIPRHDTVYWYQQGPGQDPQFLISFYEKMQSDKGSIPDRFSAQQFSDYHSELNMSSLELGDSALYFCASETSGSNTGELFFGEGSRLTVL.

This clonotype was counted at least ten times. The chain uses TRBV20-1 and TRBJ2-2; TRBD2 matches at 9 bases. The V gene's germline CDR1 is DFQATT and CDR2 SNEGSKA (reference sequence). This CDR3 comprises 16 residues. V lost 3 bases and J lost 8; bases outside the gene matches: 13. The CDR3 sequence: CSASALASGKGGELFF. In DNA form, the CDR3 reads TGCAGTGCTAGCGCCCTGGCTAGCGGGAAGGGAGGGGAGCTGTTTTTT.

This clonotype was counted a few times. The chain joins TRBV20-1 to TRBJ1-5, with D possibly TRBD1 on 6 matching bases. The germline CDR1 and CDR2 sequences are DFQATT and SNEGSKA (reference sequence). The CDR3 has 15 residues. V lost 0 bases and J 0 bases, leaving 9 bases between the germline ends. CDR3 protein: CSARDPGDSNQPQHF. DNA of the CDR3: TGCAGTGCTAGAGACCCAGGGGATAGCAATCAGCCCCAGCATTTT.

At least ten counts were recorded for this clonotype. V gene TRBV28 combines with J gene TRBJ1-5; 7 nucleotides match TRBD1. This CDR3 has 15 amino acids. Germline V gives CDR1 MDHEN, CDR2 SYDVKM. V shed 5 bases, J shed 6 bases, and the junction held 10 bases outside the gene matches. Here the CDR3 DNA reads TGTGCCAGCAGTCCCTCGACAGGGCGAACTCAGCCCCAGCATTTT. Translated: CASSPSTGRTQPQHF.

Many counts were recorded for this clonotype. The chain couples TRBV6-1 to TRBJ2-7; no definite D call. This CDR3 is built from 14 residues. With 5 bases removed from V and 0 bases from J, the gap between germline ends came to 11 bases. The V gene's germline CDR1 is MNHNS and CDR2 SASEGT. This CDR3 reads CASSRTFGSYEQYF. The CDR3, as DNA: TGTGCCAGCAGTAGAACGTTCGGCTCCTACGAGCAGTACTTC.

The chain employs TRBV29-1 and TRBJ1-2, with 10 positions matching TRBD1. Germline CDR1 reads SQVTM; CDR2 reads ANQGSEA. The CDR3 loop spans 14 amino acids. V was pared by 5 bases and J by 3 bases, with 6 bases of the junction left unmatched. CDR3 loop: CSVSRDRGYYGYTF. CDR3 DNA: TGCAGCGTTAGCCGGGACAGGGGTTACTATGGCTACACCTTC.

This clonotype showed up many times. The V gene is TRBV24-1, the J gene TRBJ2-2; D gene uncertain. The CDR3 length is 14 residues. V lost 2 bases to trimming and J lost 2 bases, with 5 bases between them. Germline V CDR1 and CDR2: KGHDR, SFDVKD. CDR3 nucleotide sequence: TGTGCCACCAGTGATTACAGCAACACCGGGGAGCTGTTTTTT. Its protein product is CATSDYSNTGELFF.

This clonotype was detected many times. For the CDR3, the DNA is TGCGCCAGCAGCGGGGATCCCCCCTACGAGCAGTACTTC. Translating gives CASSGDPPYEQYF. The chain couples TRBV4-1 to TRBJ2-7; D call uncertain. V lost 5 bases to trimming and J lost 2 bases, with 10 bases between them. Germline values: CDR1 MGHRA, CDR2 YSYEKL. The CDR3 totals 13 residues.

The chain employs TRBV3-1 and TRBJ2-4; D gene ambiguous. CDR1 is LGHDT and CDR2 is YNNKEL in the germline V gene (reference sequence). The CDR3 length is 14 residues. Trimming took off 0 bases at V and 1 base at J, with 4 bases between the two ends. The CDR3 coding sequence is TGTGCCAGCAGCCAAGATTTGGCCAAAAACATTCAGTACTTC. Protein sequence: CASSQDLAKNIQYF.

This clonotype occurred many times. One base away lies a much larger clone, so this may be a sequencing read error. V gene TRBV6-1 combines with J gene TRBJ1-6; possibly TRBD1 for D (6 bases). The germline gives CDR1 MNHNS, CDR2 SASEGT. This CDR3 comprises 15 residues. In nucleotides, the CDR3 is TGTGCCAGCTCTCGGACAGCTGACTATAGTTCACCCCTCCACTTT. Translation: CASSRTADYSSPLHF.

There are a few counts of this clonotype. The chain recombines TRBV14 with TRBJ2-7; 7 positions agree with TRBD1. This CDR3 is 15 amino acids long. Trimming removed 4 bases from V and 1 base from J; junction bases left unmatched: 7. The V gene's germline CDR1 is SGHDN and CDR2 FVKESK. CDR3 protein: CASSPYRGGSYEQYF. The CDR3 DNA follows: TGTGCCAGCAGCCCATACAGGGGCGGGTCCTACGAGCAGTACTTC.

In this sample, this clonotype turned up many times. V usage is TRBV24-1 and J usage is TRBJ2-2, with 12 bases identical to TRBD1. The trim removed 1 base at V and 3 bases at J, leaving 17 bases unmatched. This CDR3 contains 22 residues. The germline V gene has CDR1 KGHDR and CDR2 SFDVKD. CDR3 bases: TGTGCCACCAGTGATTTTCTTTCACCCGGGACAGGGGGCGAATTTGACACCGGGGAGCTGTTTTTT. Translating gives CATSDFLSPGTGGEFDTGELFF.